A single sample gave rise to the 4 T cell receptor beta chains below, sequenced in a study of cytomegalovirus exposure and HLA in healthy donors. Primers for the PCR totalled 60 Vbeta and 13 Jbeta. Method: immunoSEQ multiplex PCR; TCRdb's copy keeps in-frame clones and lacks some. The data contain roughly 190,000 clones, around 77% of them seen just once; the ten biggest clones take up about 1.9%. Sequenced material: PBMCs. These receptors were taken from a woman aged 30 to 39 in good health and CMV-seropositive.

The genes are TRBV5-1 and TRBJ1-1, with a possible D match to TRBD1 (6 bases). The CDR3 has 17 amino acids. Germline V gene lookup returns CDR1 SGHRS and CDR2 YFSETQ. V was shortened by 0 bases and J by 1 base, with 16 bases between the two germline ends. In DNA form, the CDR3 reads TGCGCCAGCAGCTTGGAACAGGGAAGGCGTGCGAACACTGAAGCTTTCTTT. Translation: CASSLEQGRRANTEAFF.

This clone occurred once. CDR3 bases: TGTGCCAGTAGTATCCGACAGGAGAACTACTACGAGCAGTACTTC. As protein: CASSIRQENYYEQYF. This rearrangement joins TRBV19 to TRBJ2-7; tentative D call: TRBD1 (6 bases). The CDR3 is 15 residues long. The ends were cut back, 3 bases at V and 3 bases at J, with 15 bases in the middle. Germline CDR1 reads LNHDA; CDR2 reads SQIVND (reference sequence).

V is TRBV7-2 and J is TRBJ1-1; D is perhaps TRBD1 (5 bases). Germline loops: CDR1 SGHTA, CDR2 FQGNSA. The CDR3 runs to 13 residues. The germline V and J ends were trimmed by 4 bases and 4 bases, with 10 bases remaining between them. The CDR3 is CASSSSGGTEAFF. The CDR3, as DNA: TGTGCCAGCAGCTCGAGCGGGGGCACTGAAGCTTTCTTT.

The genes are TRBV6-5 and TRBJ1-5, with no clear D. The germline gives CDR1 MNHEY, CDR2 SVGAGI. Between the trimmed V and J ends, which lost 4 bases and 6 bases, there was a span of 7 bases. The CDR3 loop spans 12 amino acids. Here the CDR3 reads CASSSPFQPQHF. In DNA, the CDR3 is TGTGCCAGCAGTTCCCCCTTTCAGCCCCAGCATTTT.